The sequence of this T cell receptor (beta chain) was determined in a study of cytomegalovirus exposure and HLA in healthy donors. Only one count was recorded for this clone. Its antigen is as yet unknown. 13 Jbeta primers and 60 Vbeta primers were used for the PCR. Data came from immunoSEQ multiplex PCR; TCRdb stores just in-frame clones and leaves some out. The data show about 190,000 clones, 65% to 85% seen once. Study-level points and caveats: An Asian-associated ancestry cluster reportedly showed fewer N-insertions than the roughly 670-donor mean in a later analysis.

There are 14 residues in the CDR3. Trimming took off 7 bases at V and 3 bases at J, with 10 bases between the two ends. CDR1 is LNHNV, CDR2 YYDKDF, per germline (reference sequence). The sequence was obtained from a woman younger than 30 in good health and CMV-seronegative. What was sequenced was PBMCs. The V call is TRBV15, the J call TRBJ1-6; possible D gene TRBD1, 6 bases. Here the CDR3 DNA reads TGTGCCACCAAGGACAGAGACTATAATTCACCCCTCCACTTT. This encodes CATKDRDYNSPLHF.